This record concerns one TCR beta chain sequence. The data stem from a study of technical replicates of blood from a handful of donors. Sequencing used immunoSEQ multiplex PCR; TCRdb keeps in-frame clones, though not all of them. This table holds over 50,000 clones, 97% found once. V shed 8 bases and J 0 bases; nucleotides not matched to a gene: 5. CDR3 length: 16 residues. The germline CDR1 and CDR2 sequences are WSHSY and SAAADI. The receptor was isolated from a human donor in good health. The J gene is TRBJ2-6, the V gene TRBV10-2; TRBD2 aligns across 9 bases. The sample consisted of T cells isolated from PBMCs. The DNA of the CDR3 is TGCGCCAGCCGGGTTAGCGGGAGCTCTGGGGCCAACGTCCTGACTTTC. It yields the protein CASRVSGSSGANVLTF.